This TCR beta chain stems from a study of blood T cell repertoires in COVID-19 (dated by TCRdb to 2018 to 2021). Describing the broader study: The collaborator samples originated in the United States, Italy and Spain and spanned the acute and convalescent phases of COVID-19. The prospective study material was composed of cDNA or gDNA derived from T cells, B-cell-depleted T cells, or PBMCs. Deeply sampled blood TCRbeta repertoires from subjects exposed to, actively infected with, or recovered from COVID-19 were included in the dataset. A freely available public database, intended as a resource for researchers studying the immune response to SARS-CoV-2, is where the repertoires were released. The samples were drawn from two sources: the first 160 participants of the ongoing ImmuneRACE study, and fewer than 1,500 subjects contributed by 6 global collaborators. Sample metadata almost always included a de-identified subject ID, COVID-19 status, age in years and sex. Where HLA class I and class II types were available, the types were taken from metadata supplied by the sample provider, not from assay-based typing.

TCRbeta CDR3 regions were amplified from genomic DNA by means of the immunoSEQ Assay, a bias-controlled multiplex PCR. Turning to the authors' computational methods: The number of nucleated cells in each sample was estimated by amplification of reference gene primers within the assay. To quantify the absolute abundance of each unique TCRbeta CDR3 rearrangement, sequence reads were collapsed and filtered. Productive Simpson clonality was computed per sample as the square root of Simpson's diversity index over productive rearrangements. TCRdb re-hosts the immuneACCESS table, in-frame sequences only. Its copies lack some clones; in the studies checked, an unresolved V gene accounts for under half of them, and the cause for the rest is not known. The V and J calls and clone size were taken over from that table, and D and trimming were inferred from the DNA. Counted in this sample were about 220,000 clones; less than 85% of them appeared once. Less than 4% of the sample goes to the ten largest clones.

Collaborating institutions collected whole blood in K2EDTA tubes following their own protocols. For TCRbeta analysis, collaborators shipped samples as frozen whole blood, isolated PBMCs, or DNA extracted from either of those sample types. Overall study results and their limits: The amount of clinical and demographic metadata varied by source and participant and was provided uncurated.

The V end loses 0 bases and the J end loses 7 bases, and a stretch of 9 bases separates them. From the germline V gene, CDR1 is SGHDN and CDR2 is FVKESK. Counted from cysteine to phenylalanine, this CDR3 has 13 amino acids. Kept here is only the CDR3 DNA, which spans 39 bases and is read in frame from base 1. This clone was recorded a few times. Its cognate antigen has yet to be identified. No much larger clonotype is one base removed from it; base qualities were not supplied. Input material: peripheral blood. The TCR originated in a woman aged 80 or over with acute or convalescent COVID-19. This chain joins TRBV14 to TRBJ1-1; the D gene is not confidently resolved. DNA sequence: TGTGCCAGCAGCCAAGATCTTGGCTTTGAAGCTTTCTTT. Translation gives CASSQDLGFEAFF. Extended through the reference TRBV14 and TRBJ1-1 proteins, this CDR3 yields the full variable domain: EAGVTQFPSHSVIEKGQTVTLRCDPISGHDNLYWYRRVMGKEIKFLLHFVKESKQDESGMPNNRFLAERTGGTYSTLKVQPAELEDSGVYFCASSQDLGFEAFFGQGTRLTVV.